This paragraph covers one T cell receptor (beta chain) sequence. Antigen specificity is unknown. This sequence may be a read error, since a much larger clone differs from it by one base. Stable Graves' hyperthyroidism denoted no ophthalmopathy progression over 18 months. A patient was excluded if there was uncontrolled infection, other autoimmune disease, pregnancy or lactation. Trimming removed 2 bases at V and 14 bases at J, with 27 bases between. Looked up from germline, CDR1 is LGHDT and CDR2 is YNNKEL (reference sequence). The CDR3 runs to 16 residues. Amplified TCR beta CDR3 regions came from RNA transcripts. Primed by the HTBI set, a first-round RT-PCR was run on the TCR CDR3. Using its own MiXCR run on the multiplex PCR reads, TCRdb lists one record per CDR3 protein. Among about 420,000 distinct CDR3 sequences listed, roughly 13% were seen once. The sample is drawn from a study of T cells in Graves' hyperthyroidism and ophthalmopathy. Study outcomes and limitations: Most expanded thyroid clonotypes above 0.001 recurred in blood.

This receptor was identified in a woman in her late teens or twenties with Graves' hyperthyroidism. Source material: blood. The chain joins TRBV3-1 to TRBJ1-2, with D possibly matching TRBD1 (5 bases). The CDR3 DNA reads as TGTGCCAGCAGCCAACGCCTACCGGGACGGGAGGGTCGTAGGACCTTC. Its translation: CASSQRLPGREGRRTF. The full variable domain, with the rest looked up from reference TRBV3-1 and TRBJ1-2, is DTAVSQTPKYLVTQMGNDKSIKCEQNLGHDTMYWYKQDSKKFLKIMFSYNNKELIINETVPNRFSPKSPDKAHLNLHINSLELGDSAVYFCASSQRLPGREGRRTFGSGTRLTVV.